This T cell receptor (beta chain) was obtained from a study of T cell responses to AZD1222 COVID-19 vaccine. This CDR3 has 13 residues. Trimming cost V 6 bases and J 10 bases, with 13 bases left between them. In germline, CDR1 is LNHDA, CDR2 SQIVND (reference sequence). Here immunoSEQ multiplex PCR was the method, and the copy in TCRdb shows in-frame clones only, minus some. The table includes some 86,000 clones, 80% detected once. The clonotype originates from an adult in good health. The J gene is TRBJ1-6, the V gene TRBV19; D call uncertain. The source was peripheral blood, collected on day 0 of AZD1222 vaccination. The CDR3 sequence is CASRQGWGSPLHF. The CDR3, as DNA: TGTGCCAGTAGGCAAGGGTGGGGATCACCCCTCCACTTT.